The clone carrying this TCR beta chain was counted ten times or more. Its antigen is not known. Each TCR beta library was made by quantitative 5'-RACE that incorporated molecular barcodes. TCRdb re-called the 5' RACE reads through MiXCR, storing one row per CDR3 protein. The sample records under 150,000 distinct CDR3 sequences, approximately 10% being singletons. This sample was taken from a study of CD8 T cells in ankylosing spondylitis. Whole-study results and caveats: Ankylosing spondylitis blood seemed to carry a telltale TCR beta motif made of fewer than 10 highly homologous variants. Relatively scarce in peripheral blood, disease-linked clones were CD8+.

Germline V gene data show CDR1 as DFQATT and CDR2 as SNEGSKA (reference sequence). The CDR3 contains 16 residues. J lost 0 bases, V lost 6 bases, and 11 bases had no gene match. Input material: blood, either unsorted or a sorted T cell fraction (not recorded which). The V call is TRBV20-1, the J call TRBJ2-4; 7 nucleotides align to TRBD2. This TCR came from a male donor with ankylosing spondylitis or in good health (not recorded which). CDR3 DNA: TGCAGTGCCAGCCCTAGCGGATCGTTAGCCAAAAACATTCAGTACTTC. Its protein is CSASPSGSLAKNIQYF.